This TCR beta chain is drawn from a study of blood T cell repertoires in COVID-19. Study overall: Donors in the United States, Italy and Spain gave samples during acute or convalescent COVID-19. The analysed material was cDNA or gDNA that came from T cells, B-cell-depleted T cells, or PBMCs.

V was clipped by 5 bases and J by 0 bases, with 14 bases between them. Per the germline V gene, CDR1 is MGHRA and CDR2 is YSYEKL. The CDR3 is 16 residues long. The authors' processing: Estimates of nucleated cell counts were drawn from the amplification of reference gene primers. Sequenced by immunoSEQ multiplex PCR; TCRdb stores in-frame clones only, minus some. The V and J calls and clone size are taken from that table; D and trimming were inferred from the DNA. The sample yields 150,000 to 200,000 clones, approximately 86% seen once. This receptor was obtained from a man aged 70 or older with acute or convalescent COVID-19. What was sequenced was peripheral blood. The rearrangement joins TRBV4-1 to TRBJ2-1, with D unclear. CDR3: CASSEQSFSSYNEQFF. In DNA form, the CDR3 reads TGCGCCAGCAGCGAACAGAGCTTTAGCTCCTACAATGAGCAGTTCTTC.